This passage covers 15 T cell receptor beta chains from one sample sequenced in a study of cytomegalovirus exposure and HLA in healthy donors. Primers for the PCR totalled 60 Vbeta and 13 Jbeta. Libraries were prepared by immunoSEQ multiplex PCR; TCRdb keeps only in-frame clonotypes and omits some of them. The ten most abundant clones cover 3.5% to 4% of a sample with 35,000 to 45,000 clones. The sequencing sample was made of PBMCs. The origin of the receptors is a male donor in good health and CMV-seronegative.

In nucleotides, the CDR3 is TGTGCCAGCAGGCGACAGGGAGATGGAAACACCATATATTTT. This codes for CASRRQGDGNTIYF. This chain joins TRBV6-5 and TRBJ1-3; the match to TRBD1 covers 7 bases. The V gene's germline CDR1 is MNHEY and CDR2 SVGAGI. Trimming removed 6 bases from V and 3 bases from J; junction bases left unmatched: 5. The CDR3 is made up of 14 amino acids.

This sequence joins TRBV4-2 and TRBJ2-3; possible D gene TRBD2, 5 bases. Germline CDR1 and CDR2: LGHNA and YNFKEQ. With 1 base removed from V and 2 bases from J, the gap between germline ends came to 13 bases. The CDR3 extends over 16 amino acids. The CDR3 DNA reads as TGTGCCAGCAGCCAAGCGCTAGCTAGCTTCACAGATACGCAGTATTTT. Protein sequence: CASSQALASFTDTQYF.

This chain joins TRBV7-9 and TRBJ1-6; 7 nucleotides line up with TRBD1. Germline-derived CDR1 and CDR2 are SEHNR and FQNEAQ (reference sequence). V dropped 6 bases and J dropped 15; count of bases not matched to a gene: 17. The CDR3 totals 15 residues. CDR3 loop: CASSRPGQFPWNLHF. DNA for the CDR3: TGTGCCAGCAGTCGTCCGGGACAGTTCCCATGGAACCTCCACTTT.

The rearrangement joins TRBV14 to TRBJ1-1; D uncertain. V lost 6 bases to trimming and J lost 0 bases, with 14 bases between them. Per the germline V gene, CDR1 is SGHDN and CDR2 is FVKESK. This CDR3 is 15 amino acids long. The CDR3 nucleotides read TGTGCCAGCAGTCCGTTTAGCTCCCTGAACACTGAAGCTTTCTTT. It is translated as CASSPFSSLNTEAFF.

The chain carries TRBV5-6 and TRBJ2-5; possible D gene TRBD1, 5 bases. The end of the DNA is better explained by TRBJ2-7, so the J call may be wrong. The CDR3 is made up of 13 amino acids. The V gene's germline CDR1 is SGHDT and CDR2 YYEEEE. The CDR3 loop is CASSLDLGHEQYF. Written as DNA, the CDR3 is TGTGCCAGCAGCTTGGATCTGGGGCACGAGCAGTACTTC.

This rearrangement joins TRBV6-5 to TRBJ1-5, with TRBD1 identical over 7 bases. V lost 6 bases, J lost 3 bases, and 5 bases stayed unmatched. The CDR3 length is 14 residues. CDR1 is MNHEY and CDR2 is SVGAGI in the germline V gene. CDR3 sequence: CASRLDRDNQPQHF. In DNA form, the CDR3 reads TGTGCCAGCAGGCTCGACAGGGACAATCAGCCCCAGCATTTT.

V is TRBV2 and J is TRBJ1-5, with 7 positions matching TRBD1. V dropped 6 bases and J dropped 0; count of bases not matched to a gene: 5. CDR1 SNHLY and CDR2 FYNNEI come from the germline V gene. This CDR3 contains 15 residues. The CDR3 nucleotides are TGTGCCAGCAGCCACGGACAGGTTAGCAATCAGCCCCAGCATTTT. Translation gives CASSHGQVSNQPQHF. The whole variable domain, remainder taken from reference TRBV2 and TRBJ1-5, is EPEVTQTPSHQVTQMGQEVILRCVPISNHLYFYWYRQILGQKVEFLVSFYNNEISEKSEIFDDQFSVERPDGSNFTLKIRSTKLEDSAMYFCASSHGQVSNQPQHFGDGTRLSIL.

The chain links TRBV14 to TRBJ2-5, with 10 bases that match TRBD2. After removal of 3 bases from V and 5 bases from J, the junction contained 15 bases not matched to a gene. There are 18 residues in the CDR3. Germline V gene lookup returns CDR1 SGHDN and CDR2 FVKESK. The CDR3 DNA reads TGTGCCAGCAGCCATGTGATGTTCAGCGGGGGGGCACGGGAGACCCAGTACTTC. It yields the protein CASSHVMFSGGARETQYF.

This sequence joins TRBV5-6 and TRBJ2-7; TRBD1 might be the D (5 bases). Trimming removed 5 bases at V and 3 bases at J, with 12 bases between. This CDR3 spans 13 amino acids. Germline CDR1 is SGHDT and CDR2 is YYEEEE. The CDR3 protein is CASRKTAFYEQYF. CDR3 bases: TGTGCCAGCAGAAAGACAGCCTTCTACGAGCAGTACTTC.

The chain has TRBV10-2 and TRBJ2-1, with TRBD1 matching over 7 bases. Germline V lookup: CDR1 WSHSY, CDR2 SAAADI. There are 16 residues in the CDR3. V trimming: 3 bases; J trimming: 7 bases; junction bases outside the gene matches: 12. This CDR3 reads CASSDPPSDRANEQFF. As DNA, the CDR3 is TGCGCCAGCAGTGATCCCCCAAGCGACAGGGCTAATGAGCAGTTCTTC.

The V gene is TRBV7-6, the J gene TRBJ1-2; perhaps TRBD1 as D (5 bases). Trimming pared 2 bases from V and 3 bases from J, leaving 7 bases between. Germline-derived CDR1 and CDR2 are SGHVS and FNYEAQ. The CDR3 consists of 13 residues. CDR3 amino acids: CASSLNRHYGYTF. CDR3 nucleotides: TGTGCCAGCAGCTTAAACAGGCACTATGGCTACACCTTC.

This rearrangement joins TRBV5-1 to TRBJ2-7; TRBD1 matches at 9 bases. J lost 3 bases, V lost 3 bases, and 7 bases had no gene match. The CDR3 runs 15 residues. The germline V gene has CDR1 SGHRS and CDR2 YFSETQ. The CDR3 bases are TGCGCCAGCAGCTGGGCCGCGGGACAGGGCTACGAGCAGTACTTC. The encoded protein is CASSWAAGQGYEQYF.

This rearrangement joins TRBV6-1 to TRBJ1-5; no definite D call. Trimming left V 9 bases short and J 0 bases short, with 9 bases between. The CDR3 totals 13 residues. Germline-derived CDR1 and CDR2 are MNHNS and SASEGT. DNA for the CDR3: TGTGCCAGTGGACTCGATAGCAATCAGCCCCAGCATTTT. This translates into CASGLDSNQPQHF.

The CDR3, as DNA: TGTGCCAGCAGTTTATCCATCCCCTACGAGCAGTACTTC. As protein: CASSLSIPYEQYF. The chain links TRBV27 to TRBJ2-7, with unresolved D. V lost 0 bases to trimming and J lost 2 bases, with 5 bases between them. This CDR3 spans 13 amino acids. Germline-derived CDR1 and CDR2 are MNHEY and SMNVEV (reference sequence).

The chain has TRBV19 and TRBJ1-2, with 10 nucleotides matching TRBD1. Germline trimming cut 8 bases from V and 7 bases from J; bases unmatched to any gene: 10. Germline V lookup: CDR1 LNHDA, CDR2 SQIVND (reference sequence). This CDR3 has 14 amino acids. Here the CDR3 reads CASSRDRGQGGYTF. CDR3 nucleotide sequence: TGTGCCAGTTCCAGGGACAGGGGACAGGGTGGCTACACCTTC.